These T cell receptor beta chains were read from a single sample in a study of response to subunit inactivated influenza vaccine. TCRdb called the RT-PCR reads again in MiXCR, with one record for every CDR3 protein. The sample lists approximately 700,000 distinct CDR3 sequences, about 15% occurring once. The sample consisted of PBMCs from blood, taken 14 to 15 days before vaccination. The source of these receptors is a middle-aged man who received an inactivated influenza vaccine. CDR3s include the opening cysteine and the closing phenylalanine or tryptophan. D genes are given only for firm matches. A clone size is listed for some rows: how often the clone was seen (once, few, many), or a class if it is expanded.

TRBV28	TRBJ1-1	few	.	CASSSQRGTEAFF	TGTGCCAGCAGCTCTCAGAGGGGGACTGAAGCTTTCTTT
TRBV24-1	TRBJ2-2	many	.	CATSDGGGPGELFF	TGTGCCACCAGTGATGGTGGGGGGCCCGGGGAGCTGTTTTTT
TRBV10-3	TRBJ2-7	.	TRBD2	CAISELAGGHEQYF	TGTGCCATCAGTGAGCTAGCGGGAGGGCACGAGCAGTACTTC
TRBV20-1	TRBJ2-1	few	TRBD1	CSARGTGEGYEQFF	TGCAGTGCTAGGGGGACAGGGGAAGGCTATGAGCAGTTCTTC
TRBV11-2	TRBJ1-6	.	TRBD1	CASSSYGQAINSPLHF	TGTGCCAGCAGCTCTTACGGACAGGCTATTAATTCACCCCTCCACTTT
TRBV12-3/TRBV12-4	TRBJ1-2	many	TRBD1	CASSFYGQGNYGYTF	TGTGCCAGCAGTTTCTACGGACAGGGCAACTATGGCTACACCTTC
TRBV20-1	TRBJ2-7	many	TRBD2	CSAAPGLAGAEQYF	TGCAGTGCAGCACCGGGACTAGCGGGAGCCGAGCAGTACTTC
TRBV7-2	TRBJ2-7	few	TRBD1	CASSLDGTGAGEQYF	TGTGCCAGCAGCTTGGATGGGACAGGGGCTGGGGAGCAGTACTTC
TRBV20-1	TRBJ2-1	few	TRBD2	CSARLARRNNEQFF	TGCAGTGCTCGACTAGCGAGGCGAAACAATGAGCAGTTCTTC
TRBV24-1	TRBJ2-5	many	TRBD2	CATSDISSGRYQETQYF	TGTGCCACCAGTGATATATCTAGCGGGAGGTACCAAGAGACCCAGTACTTC
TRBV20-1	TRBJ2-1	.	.	CSARDPRGLNYNEQFF	TGCAGTGCTAGAGATCCCAGGGGTTTAAACTACAATGAGCAGTTCTTC
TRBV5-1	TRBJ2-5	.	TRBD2	CASSSGAGGTAETQYF	TGCGCCAGCAGCTCGGGAGCGGGAGGAACAGCCGAGACCCAGTACTTC
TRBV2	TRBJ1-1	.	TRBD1	CASSWDRGRLYDEAFF	TGTGCCAGCAGTTGGGACAGGGGGCGCCTCTATGATGAAGCTTTCTTT
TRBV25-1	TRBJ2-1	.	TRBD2	CASKLASYNEQFF	TGTGCCAGCAAACTAGCGTCCTACAATGAGCAGTTCTTC